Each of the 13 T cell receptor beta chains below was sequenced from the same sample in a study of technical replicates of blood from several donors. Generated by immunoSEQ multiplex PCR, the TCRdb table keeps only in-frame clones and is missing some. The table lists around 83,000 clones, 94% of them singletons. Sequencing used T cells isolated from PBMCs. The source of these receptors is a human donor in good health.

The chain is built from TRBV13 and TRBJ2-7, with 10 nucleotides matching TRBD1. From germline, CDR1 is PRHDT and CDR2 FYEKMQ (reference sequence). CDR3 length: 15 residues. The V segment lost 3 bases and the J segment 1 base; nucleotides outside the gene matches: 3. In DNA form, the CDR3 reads TGTGCCAGCAGCTTGAGGGACAGGGGTTCCTACGAGCAGTACTTC. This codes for CASSLRDRGSYEQYF. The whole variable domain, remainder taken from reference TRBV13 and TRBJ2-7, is AAGVIQSPRHLIKEKRETATLKCYPIPRHDTVYWYQQGPGQDPQFLISFYEKMQSDKGSIPDRFSAQQFSDYHSELNMSSLELGDSALYFCASSLRDRGSYEQYFGPGTRLTVT.

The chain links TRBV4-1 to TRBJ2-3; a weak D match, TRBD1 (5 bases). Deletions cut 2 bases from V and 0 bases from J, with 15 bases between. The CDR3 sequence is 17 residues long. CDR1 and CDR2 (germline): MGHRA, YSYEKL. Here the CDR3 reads CASSQQFGAVSTDTQYF. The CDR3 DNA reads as TGCGCCAGCAGCCAACAGTTTGGGGCAGTGAGCACAGATACGCAGTATTTT.

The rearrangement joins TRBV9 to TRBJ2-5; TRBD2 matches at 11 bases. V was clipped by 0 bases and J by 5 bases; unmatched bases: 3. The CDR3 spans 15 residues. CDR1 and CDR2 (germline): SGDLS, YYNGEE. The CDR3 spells CASSVVAGGRETQYF. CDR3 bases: TGTGCCAGCAGCGTAGTAGCGGGAGGGAGGGAGACCCAGTACTTC.

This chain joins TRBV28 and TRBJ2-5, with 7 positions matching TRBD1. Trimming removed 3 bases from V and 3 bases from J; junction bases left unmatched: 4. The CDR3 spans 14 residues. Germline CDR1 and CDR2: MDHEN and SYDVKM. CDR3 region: CASSFRGWEETQYF. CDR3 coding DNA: TGTGCCAGCAGTTTCAGGGGGTGGGAAGAGACCCAGTACTTC.

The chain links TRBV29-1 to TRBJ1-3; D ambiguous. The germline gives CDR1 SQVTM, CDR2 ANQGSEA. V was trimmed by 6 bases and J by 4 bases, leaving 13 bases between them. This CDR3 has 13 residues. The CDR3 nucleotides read TGCAGCGTCATGATACTATCCGGAAACACCATATATTTT. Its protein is CSVMILSGNTIYF.

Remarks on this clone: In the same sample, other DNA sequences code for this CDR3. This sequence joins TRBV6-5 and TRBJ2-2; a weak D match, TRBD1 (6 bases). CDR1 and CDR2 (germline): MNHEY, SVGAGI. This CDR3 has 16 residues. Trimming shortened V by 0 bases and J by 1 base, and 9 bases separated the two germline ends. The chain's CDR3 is CASSYSMGQNTGELFF. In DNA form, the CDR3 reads TGTGCCAGCAGTTACTCGATGGGACAGAACACCGGGGAGCTGTTTTTT.

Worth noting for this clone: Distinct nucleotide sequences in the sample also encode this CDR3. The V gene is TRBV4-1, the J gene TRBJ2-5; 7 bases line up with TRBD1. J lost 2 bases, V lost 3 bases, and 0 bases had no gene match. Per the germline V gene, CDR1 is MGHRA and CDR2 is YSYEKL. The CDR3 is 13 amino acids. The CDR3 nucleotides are TGCGCCAGCAGCCAGGGACAGCAAGAGACCCAGTACTTC. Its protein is CASSQGQQETQYF.

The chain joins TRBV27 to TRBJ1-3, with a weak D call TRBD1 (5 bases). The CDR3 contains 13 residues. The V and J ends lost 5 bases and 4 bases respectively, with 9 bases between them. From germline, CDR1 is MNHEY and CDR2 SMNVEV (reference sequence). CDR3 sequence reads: CASSDSSGNTIYF. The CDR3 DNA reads TGTGCCAGCAGTGACAGCTCCGGAAACACCATATATTTT.

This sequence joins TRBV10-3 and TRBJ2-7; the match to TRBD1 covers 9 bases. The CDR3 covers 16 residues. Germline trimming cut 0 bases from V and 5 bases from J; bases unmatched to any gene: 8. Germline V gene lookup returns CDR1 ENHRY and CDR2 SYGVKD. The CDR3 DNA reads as TGTGCCATCAGTGAGTCAGGGGGACAGGGAATAAACGAGCAGTACTTC. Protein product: CAISESGGQGINEQYF.

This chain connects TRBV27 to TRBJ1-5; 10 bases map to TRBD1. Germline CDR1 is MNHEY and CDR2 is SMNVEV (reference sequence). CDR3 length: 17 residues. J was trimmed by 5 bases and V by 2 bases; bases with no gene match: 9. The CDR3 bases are TGTGCCAGCAGTTTAATTGTCGGGACAGGGGTAGATCAGCCCCAGCATTTT. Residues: CASSLIVGTGVDQPQHF.

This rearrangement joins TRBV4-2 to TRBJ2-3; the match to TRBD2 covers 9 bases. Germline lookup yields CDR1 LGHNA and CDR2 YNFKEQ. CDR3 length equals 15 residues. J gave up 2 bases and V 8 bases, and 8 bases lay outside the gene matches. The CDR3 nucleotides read TGTGCCAGCTCCCGGCTAGCGGGAATCACAGATACGCAGTATTTT. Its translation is CASSRLAGITDTQYF.

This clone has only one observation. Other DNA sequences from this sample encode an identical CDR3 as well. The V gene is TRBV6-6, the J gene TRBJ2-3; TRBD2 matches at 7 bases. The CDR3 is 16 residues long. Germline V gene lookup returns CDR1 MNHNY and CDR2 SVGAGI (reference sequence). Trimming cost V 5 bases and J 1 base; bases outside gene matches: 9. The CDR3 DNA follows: TGTGCCAGCAGTCCTACGGGGGGAGGAGGCACAGATACGCAGTATTTT. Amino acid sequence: CASSPTGGGGTDTQYF.

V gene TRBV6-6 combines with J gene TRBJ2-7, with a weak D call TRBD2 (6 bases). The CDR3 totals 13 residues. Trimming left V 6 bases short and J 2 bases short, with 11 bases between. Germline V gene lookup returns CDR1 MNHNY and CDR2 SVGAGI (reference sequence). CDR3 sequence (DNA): TGTGCCAGCAGGGACGGAGGGACCTACGAGCAGTACTTC. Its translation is CASRDGGTYEQYF.